The clone carrying this T cell receptor (beta chain) has only a few counts. The antigen is unknown. The table came from immunoSEQ multiplex PCR; TCRdb's copy has only in-frame clones and leaves some out. The repertoire has roughly 330,000 clones, roughly 87% of them found once; the top ten carry approximately 1.2%. The sample comes from a study of cytomegalovirus exposure and HLA in healthy donors. Broader study findings: A subsequent analysis found that TCR clusters from the first cohort also tended to co-occur in the 120 or so validation repertoires, with approximately 95% of cluster scores above 0.

The germline V gene has CDR1 SGHRS and CDR2 YFSETQ. V was clipped by 0 bases and J by 8 bases; unmatched bases: 2. This CDR3 region has 14 residues. The sequencing sample was made of PBMCs. The receptor was isolated from a woman aged 25 to 39 in good health and CMV-seropositive. The gene calls are TRBV5-1 and TRBJ2-4; 10 nucleotides match TRBD1. DNA of the CDR3: TGCGCCAGCAGCTTGGGGGACAGGGGTGACATTCAGTACTTC. It yields the protein CASSLGDRGDIQYF.